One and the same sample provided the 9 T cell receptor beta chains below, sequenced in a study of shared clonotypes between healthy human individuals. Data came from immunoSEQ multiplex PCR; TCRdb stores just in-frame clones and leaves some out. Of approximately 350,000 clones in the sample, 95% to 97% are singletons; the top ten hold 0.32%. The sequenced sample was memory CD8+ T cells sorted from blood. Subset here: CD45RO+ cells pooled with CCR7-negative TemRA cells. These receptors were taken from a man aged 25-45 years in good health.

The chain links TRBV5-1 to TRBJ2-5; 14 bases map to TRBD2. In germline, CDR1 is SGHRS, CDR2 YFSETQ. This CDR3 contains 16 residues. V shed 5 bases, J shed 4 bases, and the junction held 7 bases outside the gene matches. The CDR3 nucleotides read TGCGCCAGCAGACCGGGACTAGCGGGAGAGGGAGAGACCCAGTACTTC. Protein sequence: CASRPGLAGEGETQYF.

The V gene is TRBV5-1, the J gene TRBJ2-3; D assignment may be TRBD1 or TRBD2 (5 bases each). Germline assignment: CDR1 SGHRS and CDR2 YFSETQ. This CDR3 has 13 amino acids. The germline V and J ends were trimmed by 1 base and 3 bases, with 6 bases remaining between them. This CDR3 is CASSLWGTDTQYF. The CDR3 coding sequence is TGCGCCAGCAGCTTGTGGGGGACAGATACGCAGTATTTT.

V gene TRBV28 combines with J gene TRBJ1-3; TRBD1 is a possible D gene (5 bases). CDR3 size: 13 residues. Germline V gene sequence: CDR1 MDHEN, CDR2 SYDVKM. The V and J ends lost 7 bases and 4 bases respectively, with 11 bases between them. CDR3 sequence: CASITRAGNTIYF. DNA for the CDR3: TGTGCCAGCATTACCAGGGCGGGAAACACCATATATTTT.

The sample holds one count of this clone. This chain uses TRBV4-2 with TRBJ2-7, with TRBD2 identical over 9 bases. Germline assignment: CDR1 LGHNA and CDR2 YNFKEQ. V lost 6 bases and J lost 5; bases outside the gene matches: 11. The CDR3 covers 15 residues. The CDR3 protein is CASSLRLAARNEQYF. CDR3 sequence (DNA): TGTGCCAGCAGTCTAAGACTAGCGGCTCGGAACGAGCAGTACTTC.

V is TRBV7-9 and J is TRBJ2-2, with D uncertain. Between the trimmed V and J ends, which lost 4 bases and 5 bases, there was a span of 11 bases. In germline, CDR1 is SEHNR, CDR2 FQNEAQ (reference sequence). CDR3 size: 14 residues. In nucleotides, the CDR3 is TGTGCCAGCAGCTCCTTGAGACTGACCGGGGAGCTGTTTTTT. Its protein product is CASSSLRLTGELFF.

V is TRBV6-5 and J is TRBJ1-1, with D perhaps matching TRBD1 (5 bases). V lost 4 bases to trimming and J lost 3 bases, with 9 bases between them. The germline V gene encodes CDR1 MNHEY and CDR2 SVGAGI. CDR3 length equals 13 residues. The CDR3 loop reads CASSSGGYTEAFF. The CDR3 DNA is TGTGCCAGCAGTTCCGGGGGGTACACTGAAGCTTTCTTT.

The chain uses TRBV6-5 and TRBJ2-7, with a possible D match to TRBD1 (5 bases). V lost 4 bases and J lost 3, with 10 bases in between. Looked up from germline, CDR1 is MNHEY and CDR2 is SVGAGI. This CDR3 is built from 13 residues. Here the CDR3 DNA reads TGTGCCAGCAGTTTGGGGCCAAGCTACGAGCAGTACTTC. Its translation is CASSLGPSYEQYF.

CDR3 in DNA: TGTGCCAGCAGCATCAGAGGCACTGAAGCTTTCTTT. Translated, it gives CASSIRGTEAFF. This chain joins TRBV28 and TRBJ1-1; D ambiguous. The CDR3 consists of 12 residues. V was clipped by 6 bases and J by 4 bases, with 9 bases between them. Germline assignment: CDR1 MDHEN and CDR2 SYDVKM. Supplemented by reference TRBV28 and TRBJ1-1, the full variable domain reads DVKVTQSSRYLVKRTGEKVFLECVQDMDHENMFWYRQDPGLGLRLIYFSYDVKMKEKGDIPEGYSVSREKKERFSLILESASTNQTSMYLCASSIRGTEAFFGQGTRLTVV.

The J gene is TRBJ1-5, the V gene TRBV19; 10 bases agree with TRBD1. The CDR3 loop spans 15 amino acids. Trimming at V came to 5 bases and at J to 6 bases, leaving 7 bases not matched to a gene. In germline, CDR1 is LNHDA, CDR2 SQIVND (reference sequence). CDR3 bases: TGTGCCAGTAGTTTACTCCGGGACAGGGGTCAGCCCCAGCATTTT. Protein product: CASSLLRDRGQPQHF.